The sequence of this T cell receptor beta chain was determined in a study of early T cells in non-severe SARS-CoV-2 infection (dated by TCRdb to 2020 to 2023). Notes on the research overall: Bulk RNA from unsorted whole blood was used for TCR sequencing, so alpha and beta chains could not be paired. What the authors observed across the whole study: VDJdb matching was skewed toward anti-spike CD8 responses, so virus-specific expansions were likely underestimated and private and CD4 specificities were missed.

The study was a case-control design nested within a healthcare worker cohort in London, UK, with weekly nasopharyngeal swab PCR tests and blood sampling. Healthcare workers were enrolled in the week of the UK lockdown, from 23 to 31 March 2020, and were followed every week for up to roughly 15 weeks. About this clonotype itself: The specificity of this receptor is unknown. No base quality information exists; no much larger clone differs at one position.

Libraries were built with 5' RACE. The instrument given in TCRdb is NextSeq 500. Unique molecular identifiers were attached to individual cDNA molecules in the TCR library protocol so that sequencing error and PCR bias could be corrected. Both TCR alpha and beta chains were sequenced, and tight co-correlation was observed between alpha and beta sequence abundances in each sample. Processing in the source paper ran as follows. Decombinator V4 was used to annotate the V gene, J gene and CDR3 of the TCR sequences. Expanded TCRs were defined as changing significantly between any two time points under a Poisson model with p below 0.0001. TCR abundances were normalised to the total number of TCRs sequenced per sample and expressed as counts per million. MAIT TCRs were defined by TRAV1-2 paired with TRAJ12, TRAJ20 or TRAJ33, and iNKT TCRs by TRAV10 paired with TRAJ18. A search of VDJdb, accessed on 1 November 2021, was run for TCRs annotated to CMV, EBV and SARS-CoV-2, with TCRs annotated for multiple antigens excluded. TCRdb redid the processing of the public reads, applying fastp at Q25 and MiXCR, and retained in-frame beta chains. Rows are combined by CDR3 protein, so each entry shows the most common genes and DNA. V and J calls and clone size were set by TCRdb, not the authors. The sample yields 65,000 to 95,000 distinct CDR3 sequences; 8.5% to 10% were counted once. 4.8% of the sample goes to the ten largest clones.

V ends up 6 bases short and J 1 base short, with an unmatched junction base count of 6. CDR1 MNHNS and CDR2 SASEGT are derived from the germline V gene. The CDR3 starts with the cysteine, ends with the phenylalanine, and has 16 residues. Only CDR3 DNA is held: 48 bases, read in frame from base 1. The chain links TRBV6-1 with TRBJ2-3, with 11 central nucleotides matching TRBD2. Sequencing input: whole blood. The source of this sequence is an adult who was a healthcare worker with PCR-confirmed SARS-CoV-2 infection or an uninfected control (not recorded which). The CDR3 sequence is CASSPGTSGRTDTQYF. The DNA sequence is given as TGTGCCAGCAGCCCCGGGACTAGCGGCCGCACAGATACGCAGTATTTT.